The next 9 T cell receptor beta chains were all read from a single sample in a study of CD8+CD57+ T cells in acquired aplastic anemia. Profiling that covered TCR beta VDJ and CDR3 relied on genomic DNA as its template. From the reads, TCRdb called clonotypes with MiXCR, one entry per CDR3 protein. The repertoire has about 210,000 distinct CDR3 sequences, about 59% of them found once; the top ten carry approximately 30%. Sequenced: sorted CD4+, CD8+, or CD8+CD57+ T cells (not recorded which) from PBMCs. These receptors were obtained from a human donor in good health.

Turning to this clonotype: Germline and junction disagree at one end, which may indicate a read error. The chain carries TRBV5-1 and TRBJ2-3; D unclear. Germline lookup yields CDR1 SGHRS and CDR2 YFSETQ. The CDR3 is 13 residues long. The CDR3 DNA follows: TGCGCCAGCAGGGAGTACGTCCCAGATACGCGGTATTTT. It is translated as CASREYVPDTRYF.

This clonotype appeared once. The CDR3: CATSESGIDGYTF. CDR3 DNA: TGTGCCACCAGTGAGTCCGGGATAGATGGCTACACCTTC. The chain has TRBV24-1 and TRBJ1-2; D unclear. This CDR3 has 13 residues. From germline, CDR1 is KGHDR and CDR2 SFDVKD. V was clipped by 4 bases and J by 6 bases, with 11 bases between them.

J is TRBJ2-7 and V is TRBV24-1; 7 nucleotides align to TRBD1. Germline V gene data show CDR1 as KGHDR and CDR2 as SFDVKD. V was pared by 4 bases and J by 1 base, with 9 bases of the junction left unmatched. CDR3 length: 16 amino acids. This CDR3 reads CATSDSDRVESYEQYF. The CDR3 coding sequence is TGTGCCACCAGTGACTCCGACAGGGTTGAATCCTACGAGCAGTACTTC.

The genes are TRBV4-3 and TRBJ1-5, with 8 bases lining up with TRBD1. J was trimmed by 1 base and V by 3 bases; bases with no gene match: 8. The germline V gene encodes CDR1 LGHNA and CDR2 YSLEER. This CDR3 is built from 17 residues. The CDR3 protein is CASSQGGQGVSNQPQHF. CDR3 in DNA: TGCGCCAGCAGCCAGGGTGGACAGGGAGTAAGCAATCAGCCCCAGCATTTT.

V and J are TRBV29-1 and TRBJ2-7; D not resolved. V lost 3 bases and J lost 0, with 6 bases in between. The CDR3 length is 12 residues. Germline values: CDR1 SQVTM, CDR2 ANQGSEA. CDR3 in amino acids: CSVEVSSYEQYF. In nucleotides, the CDR3 is TGCAGCGTTGAGGTCAGCTCCTACGAGCAGTACTTC.

Here the CDR3 reads CATSLVGGQETQYF. The DNA of the CDR3 is TGTGCCACCAGCCTCGTGGGGGGCCAAGAGACCCAGTACTTC. This chain connects TRBV15 to TRBJ2-5; the D gene is possibly TRBD2 (6 bases). V was trimmed by 5 bases and J by 1 base, leaving 11 bases between them. Germline CDR1 and CDR2: LNHNV and YYDKDF (reference sequence). This CDR3 spans 14 amino acids.

The J gene is TRBJ2-2, the V gene TRBV29-1; 10 bases match TRBD2. Germline assignment: CDR1 SQVTM and CDR2 ANQGSEA. The V segment lost 3 bases and the J segment 6 bases; nucleotides outside the gene matches: 1. The CDR3 contains 13 residues. Here the CDR3 reads CSVDSGRAGELFF. The CDR3 DNA sequence: TGCAGCGTTGACAGCGGGAGGGCCGGGGAGCTGTTTTTT.

This clonotype showed up many times. This chain links TRBV12-3 or TRBV12-4 with TRBJ1-1, with TRBD1 as a possible D gene (5 bases). The V gene lost 1 base and the J gene lost 1 base, with 13 bases spanning the gap. CDR3 length: 16 residues. DNA for the CDR3: TGTGCCAGCAGTTTAGGGGGCAGTATTCAGAACACTGAAGCTTTCTTT. Translation gives CASSLGGSIQNTEAFF.

There are many counts of this clonotype. V is TRBV19 and J is TRBJ2-1; D perhaps matches TRBD2 (5 bases). Germline lookup yields CDR1 LNHDA and CDR2 SQIVND (reference sequence). Trimming took off 3 bases at V and 0 bases at J, with 9 bases between the two ends. The CDR3 runs to 15 residues. CDR3: CASSIRGSSYNEQFF. The CDR3 nucleotides are TGTGCCAGTAGTATCCGGGGAAGCTCCTACAATGAGCAGTTCTTC.